This passage covers 21 T cell receptor beta chains from one sample sequenced in a study of cytomegalovirus exposure and HLA in healthy donors. The PCR employed 60 Vbeta primers together with 13 Jbeta primers. Sequencing was performed with immunoSEQ multiplex PCR; in TCRdb, only in-frame clones are kept and a portion is missing. The sample records 120,000 or so clones, around 67% being singletons. Sample: PBMCs. The receptors derive from a middle-aged woman in good health and CMV-seronegative.

J is TRBJ1-3 and V is TRBV7-6; TRBD1 is a possible D gene (6 bases). This CDR3 comprises 13 residues. From germline, CDR1 is SGHVS and CDR2 FNYEAQ. V was cut by 3 bases and J by 4 bases, with 7 bases left in between. CDR3 sequence (DNA): TGTGCCAGCAGCTTGGGGGCCGGAAACACCATATATTTT. The encoded protein is CASSLGAGNTIYF.

This clone was recorded only once. The chain links TRBV5-5 to TRBJ1-1; 9 nucleotides agree with TRBD1. The CDR3 is 14 amino acids. Losses at the gene ends were 3 bases for V and 1 base for J; bases not matched to a gene: 1. Germline CDR1 SGHKS, CDR2 YYEKEE (reference sequence). CDR3: CASSWTGENTEAFF. The CDR3 DNA reads TGTGCCAGCAGCTGGACAGGGGAGAACACTGAAGCTTTCTTT. The full variable domain, rest sourced from reference TRBV5-5 and TRBJ1-1, is DAGVTQSPTHLIKTRGQQVTLRCSPISGHKSVSWYQQVLGQGPQFIFQYYEKEERGRGNFPDRFSARQFPNYSSELNVNALLLGDSALYLCASSWTGENTEAFFGQGTRLTVV.

This chain connects TRBV7-2 to TRBJ1-5; 9 bases line up with TRBD1. This CDR3 has 17 amino acids. After removal of 0 bases from V and 6 bases from J, the junction contained 9 bases not matched to a gene. CDR1 and CDR2 from the germline V gene are SGHTA and FQGNSA. CDR3 region: CASSLAHGTGFVQPQHF. Here the CDR3 DNA reads TGTGCCAGCAGCTTAGCGCACGGGACAGGGTTCGTTCAGCCCCAGCATTTT.

V usage is TRBV5-1 and J usage is TRBJ2-7, with TRBD2 identical over 10 bases. The V gene end was trimmed by 0 bases and the J gene end by 4 bases; junction bases not matched to a gene: 4. The CDR3 contains 15 residues. Germline lookup yields CDR1 SGHRS and CDR2 YFSETQ. DNA for the CDR3: TGCGCCAGCAGCTTGGAAGGACTAGCGGAGTACGAGCAGTACTTC. Translation gives CASSLEGLAEYEQYF.

The V gene is TRBV9, the J gene TRBJ2-1; TRBD2 matches at 10 bases. The V gene end was trimmed by 2 bases and the J gene end by 6 bases; junction bases not matched to a gene: 14. The CDR3 runs 18 residues. Germline V gene sequence: CDR1 SGDLS, CDR2 YYNGEE. Here the CDR3 DNA reads TGTGCCAGCAGCGTTGGGGGGTCCAGCGGGGGGGCCGTCAATGAGCAGTTCTTC. Translation gives CASSVGGSSGGAVNEQFF. Filled out from reference TRBV9 and TRBJ2-1, the complete variable domain reads DSGVTQTPKHLITATGQRVTLRCSPRSGDLSVYWYQQSLDQGLQFLIQYYNGEERAKGNILERFSAQQFPDLHSELNLSSLELGDSALYFCASSVGGSSGGAVNEQFFGPGTRLTVL.

This chain connects TRBV5-8 to TRBJ2-7; 9 positions match TRBD2. Germline V gives CDR1 SGHTS, CDR2 YDEGEE. The junction had 9 bases not matched to a gene; V was cut back by 1 base and J by 4 bases. The CDR3 sequence is 16 residues long. CDR3 in DNA: TGTGCCAGCAGCTTGTCGGGGACTAGCAGTTTGTACGAGCAGTACTTC. This gives the protein CASSLSGTSSLYEQYF.

The gene calls are TRBV9 and TRBJ2-7; perhaps TRBD1 as D (5 bases). Trimming removed 1 base at V and 1 base at J, with 12 bases between. There are 15 residues in the CDR3. The germline V gene has CDR1 SGDLS and CDR2 YYNGEE. CDR3 protein: CASSVSDSASYEQYF. Here the CDR3 DNA reads TGTGCCAGCAGCGTAAGCGACAGCGCGTCCTACGAGCAGTACTTC.

CDR3 amino acids: CASNLQGTSTDTQYF. As DNA, the CDR3 is TGTGCCAGCAACCTTCAGGGGACCAGCACAGATACGCAGTATTTT. This rearrangement joins TRBV2 to TRBJ2-3; possibly TRBD1 for D (6 bases). Germline V lookup: CDR1 SNHLY, CDR2 FYNNEI. The V end lost 7 bases, the J end lost 0 bases, and 14 bases lay between the germline ends. CDR3 size: 15 residues.

The chain carries TRBV7-2 and TRBJ1-1, with unresolved D. V lost 1 base and J lost 4, with 13 bases in between. Germline V gives CDR1 SGHTA, CDR2 FQGNSA. This CDR3 contains 15 residues. The CDR3 DNA reads TGTGCCAGCAGCTTAGGGAGGCAAGGGATCACTGAAGCTTTCTTT. Protein: CASSLGRQGITEAFF.

The rearrangement uses TRBV19 and TRBJ1-2, with D possibly being TRBD1 (5 bases). This CDR3 is 14 amino acids long. CDR1 and CDR2 from the germline V gene are LNHDA and SQIVND (reference sequence). The V and J ends lost 7 bases and 5 bases respectively, with 17 bases between them. The CDR3 nucleotides read TGTGCCAGTAATGGGGGGTGGAGTGAATATGGCTACACCTTC. This codes for CASNGGWSEYGYTF. The full variable domain, its missing parts supplied by reference TRBV19 and TRBJ1-2, is DGGITQSPKYLFRKEGQNVTLSCEQNLNHDAMYWYRQDPGQGLRLIYYSQIVNDFQKGDIAEGYSVSREKKESFPLTVTSAQKNPTAFYLCASNGGWSEYGYTFGSGTRLTVV.

The CDR3 nucleotides are TGTGCCAGCAGCCAATTGGACAGGGGGCGAGGGTATGGCTACACCTTC. Encoded protein: CASSQLDRGRGYGYTF. This chain connects TRBV7-8 to TRBJ1-2; 11 bases are shared with TRBD1. Losses at the gene ends were 5 bases for V and 5 bases for J; bases not matched to a gene: 10. CDR1 and CDR2 from the germline V gene are SGHVS and FQNEAQ. The CDR3 is 16 residues long.

This chain uses TRBV29-1 with TRBJ2-7; 9 positions match TRBD1. J gave up 0 bases and V 1 base, and 1 base lay outside the gene matches. Germline values: CDR1 SQVTM, CDR2 ANQGSEA. The CDR3 has 14 residues. The CDR3 loop reads CSVEGGQGSYEQYF. CDR3 in DNA: TGCAGCGTTGAAGGGGGACAGGGCTCCTACGAGCAGTACTTC.

The chain uses TRBV7-6 and TRBJ1-1, with unresolved D. There are 13 residues in the CDR3. Trimming cost V 5 bases and J 1 base, with 8 bases left between them. Germline V gene sequence: CDR1 SGHVS, CDR2 FNYEAQ. This chain's CDR3 is CASSGYRNTEAFF. The CDR3 bases are TGTGCCAGCAGCGGGTACAGGAACACTGAAGCTTTCTTT. The full variable domain, completed using reference TRBV7-6 and TRBJ1-1, is GAGVSQSPRYKVTKRGQDVALRCDPISGHVSLYWYRQALGQGPEFLTYFNYEAQQDKSGLPNDRFSAERPEGSISTLTIQRTEQRDSAMYRCASSGYRNTEAFFGQGTRLTVV.

This clone has a handful of counts. This chain's CDR3 is CASSFNRGNDEKLFF. The CDR3 nucleotides are TGTGCCAGCAGCTTCAACAGGGGGAATGATGAAAAACTGTTTTTT. V and J are TRBV7-2 and TRBJ1-4; TRBD1 aligns across 8 bases. The CDR3 has 15 residues. CDR1 is SGHTA and CDR2 is FQGNSA in the germline V gene. Trimming took 3 bases from V and 6 from J; bases not matched to a gene: 6.

V usage is TRBV7-2 and J usage is TRBJ2-7; 7 nucleotides match TRBD1. CDR1 and CDR2 from the germline V gene are SGHTA and FQGNSA. There are 16 residues in the CDR3. V shed 0 bases, J shed 1 base, and the junction held 6 bases outside the gene matches. The CDR3 DNA is TGTGCCAGCAGCTTAGCGGGGACAGTGGAGTCCTACGAGCAGTACTTC. This codes for CASSLAGTVESYEQYF.

V usage is TRBV5-1 and J usage is TRBJ1-2, with D maybe TRBD1 (5 bases). Germline V CDR1 and CDR2: SGHRS, YFSETQ. Trimming pared 4 bases from V and 7 bases from J, leaving 20 bases between. The CDR3 runs to 15 residues. In nucleotides, the CDR3 is TGCGCCAGCAGCCCAGACAGTCCCTTGGGAAGTGGCTACACCTTC. It codes for CASSPDSPLGSGYTF. Complete variable domain (other parts from reference TRBV5-1 and TRBJ1-2): KAGVTQTPRYLIKTRGQQVTLSCSPISGHRSVSWYQQTPGQGLQFLFEYFSETQRNKGNFPGRFSGRQFSNSRSEMNVSTLELGDSALYLCASSPDSPLGSGYTFGSGTRLTVV.

The gene calls are TRBV7-8 and TRBJ2-5, with D tentatively TRBD2 (5 bases). The CDR3 has 14 amino acids. Germline-derived CDR1 and CDR2 are SGHVS and FQNEAQ. V lost 1 base to trimming and J lost 7 bases, with 13 bases between them. CDR3 in amino acids: CASSLERAPGTQYF. The CDR3 coding sequence is TGTGCCAGCAGCTTAGAGAGGGCCCCTGGGACCCAGTACTTC.

The chain links TRBV6-1 to TRBJ2-7, with 10 bases fitting TRBD2. The CDR3 consists of 15 residues. V trimming: 7 bases; J trimming: 0 bases; junction bases outside the gene matches: 6. The germline V gene has CDR1 MNHNS and CDR2 SASEGT. This chain's CDR3 is CASNKLAGSSYEQYF. CDR3 nucleotide sequence: TGTGCCAGCAACAAACTAGCGGGAAGCTCCTACGAGCAGTACTTC.

The rearrangement uses TRBV28 and TRBJ2-7; 11 nucleotides align to TRBD1. After removal of 5 bases from V and 1 base from J, the junction contained 4 bases not matched to a gene. CDR1 is MDHEN, CDR2 SYDVKM, per germline. The CDR3 spans 15 residues. The CDR3 nucleotides read TGTGCCAGCAGTCGTGGGACAGGGGGTTCCTACGAGCAGTACTTC. It codes for CASSRGTGGSYEQYF. Looking up the rest from reference TRBV28 and TRBJ2-7 gives the full variable domain: DVKVTQSSRYLVKRTGEKVFLECVQDMDHENMFWYRQDPGLGLRLIYFSYDVKMKEKGDIPEGYSVSREKKERFSLILESASTNQTSMYLCASSRGTGGSYEQYFGPGTRLTVT.

The rearrangement links TRBV5-6 to TRBJ2-7, with D perhaps matching TRBD1 (6 bases). In germline, CDR1 is SGHDT, CDR2 YYEEEE. CDR3 length equals 14 residues. Between the trimmed V and J ends, which lost 0 bases and 7 bases, there was a span of 14 bases. The CDR3 nucleotides read TGTGCCAGCAGCTTGGGACAGGTGTCTAATGAGCAGTACTTC. Translating gives CASSLGQVSNEQYF.

The chain recombines TRBV7-9 with TRBJ2-3; D possibly corresponds to TRBD2 (7 bases). The V end was cut by 11 bases, the J end by 0 bases, with 30 bases between. The CDR3 loop spans 19 amino acids. Germline-derived CDR1 and CDR2 are SEHNR and FQNEAQ (reference sequence). The CDR3, as DNA: TGTGCCTTCGAGGGGGGGGGTCTCTTATCCTACACTAGCACAGATACGCAGTATTTT. Protein product: CAFEGGGLLSYTSTDTQYF.